This record covers a single T cell receptor (beta chain). Its specificity is not known. These data are taken from a study of a mutant IDH1 vaccine in newly diagnosed glioma. Across the whole study: Treated patients had a mean age of 40.4 years and a roughly 60% male, about 38% female split. The earlier regimen, radiotherapy, temozolomide, or both, was most often both.

The protocol was immunoSEQ multiplex PCR, while the TCRdb copy is restricted to in-frame clones and leaves out a portion. The data hold tens of thousands of clones, with roughly 80% observed a single time. The CDR3 has 15 amino acids. The germline V and J ends were trimmed by 1 base and 2 bases, with 6 bases remaining between them. The V gene's germline CDR1 is SNHLY and CDR2 FYNNEI. Time point given: week 47, end of study. A single vaccine dose contained 300 ug of mutant IDH1 20-mer peptide, and topical imiquimod was used with it. Every donor had a new WHO grade 3 or 4 astrocytoma that was IDH1-mutant, with loss of nuclear ATRX.

The sample in question was PBMCs, obtained from a glioma patient whose treatment included an IDH1 peptide vaccine. The rearrangement links TRBV2 to TRBJ2-6, with D possibly TRBD1 on 5 matching bases. The TCR originated in a man aged 45 to 65 with glioma. The CDR3 DNA reads as TGTGCCAGCAGTGAAGTCAGGGCTGGGGCCAACGTCCTGACTTTC. This gives the protein CASSEVRAGANVLTF.